This T cell receptor beta chain is drawn from a study of OX40 agonist ivuxolimab in advanced cancers. Study-wide background: Ivuxolimab, which is an agonistic anti-OX40 (CD134) antibody, was administered to the patients.

This clone was found a few times. The antigen is undetermined. V lost 3 bases and J lost 4; bases outside the gene matches: 6. This CDR3 contains 15 residues. Germline lookup yields CDR1 MNHEY and CDR2 SMNVEV (reference sequence). Study-wide points: There was clonal expansion of CD4+ and CD8+ blood T cells by week 6 at 0.1 to 3.0 mg/kg.

TCRdb keeps only in-frame clones here, not all; method: immunoSEQ multiplex PCR. The data show approximately 38,000 clones, about 80% seen once. The sequence was obtained from an adult with an advanced solid tumor such as melanoma, head and neck, liver or kidney cancer. V gene TRBV27 combines with J gene TRBJ2-1; TRBD1 matches 7 bases. Specimen: CD4+ or CD8+ T cells sorted from blood, collected in a trial of the OX40 agonist ivuxolimab. In DNA form, the CDR3 reads TGTGCCAGCAGTTTCGCCGGGACAGATTACAATGAGCAGTTCTTC. Encoded protein: CASSFAGTDYNEQFF.